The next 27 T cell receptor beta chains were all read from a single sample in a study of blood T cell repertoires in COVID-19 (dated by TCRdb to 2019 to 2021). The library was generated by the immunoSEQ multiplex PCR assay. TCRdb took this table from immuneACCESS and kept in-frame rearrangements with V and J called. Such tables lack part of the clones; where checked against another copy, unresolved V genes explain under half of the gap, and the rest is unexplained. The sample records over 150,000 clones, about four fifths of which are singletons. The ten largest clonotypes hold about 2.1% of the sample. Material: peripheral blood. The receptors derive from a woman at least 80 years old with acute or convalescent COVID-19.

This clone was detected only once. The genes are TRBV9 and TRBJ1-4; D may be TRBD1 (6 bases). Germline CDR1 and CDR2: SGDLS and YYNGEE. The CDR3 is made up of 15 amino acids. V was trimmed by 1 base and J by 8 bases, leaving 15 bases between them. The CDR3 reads CASSVTGGAEEKLFF. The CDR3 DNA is TGTGCCAGCAGCGTAACGGGGGGCGCGGAAGAAAAACTGTTTTTT.

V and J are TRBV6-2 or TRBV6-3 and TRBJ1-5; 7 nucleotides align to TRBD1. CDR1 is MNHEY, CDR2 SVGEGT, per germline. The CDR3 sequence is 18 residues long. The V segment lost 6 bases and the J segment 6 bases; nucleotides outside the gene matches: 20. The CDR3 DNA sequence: TGTGCCAGCAGCAACCTAATCGATGCGACAGGGTCACGTCAGCCCCAGCATTTT. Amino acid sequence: CASSNLIDATGSRQPQHF.

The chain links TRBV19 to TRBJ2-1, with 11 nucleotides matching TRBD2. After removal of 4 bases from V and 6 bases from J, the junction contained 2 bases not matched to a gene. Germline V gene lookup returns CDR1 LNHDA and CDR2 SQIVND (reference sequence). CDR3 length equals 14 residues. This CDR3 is CASSTSGRSNEQFF. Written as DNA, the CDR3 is TGTGCCAGTAGTACTAGCGGGAGGTCCAATGAGCAGTTCTTC.

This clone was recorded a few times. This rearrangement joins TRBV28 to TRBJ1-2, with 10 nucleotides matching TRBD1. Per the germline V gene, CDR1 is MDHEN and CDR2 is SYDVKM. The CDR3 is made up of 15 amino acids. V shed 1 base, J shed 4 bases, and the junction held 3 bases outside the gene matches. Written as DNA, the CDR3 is TGTGCCAGCAGTTTATCCGGACAGGGGGTCTATGGCTACACCTTC. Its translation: CASSLSGQGVYGYTF.

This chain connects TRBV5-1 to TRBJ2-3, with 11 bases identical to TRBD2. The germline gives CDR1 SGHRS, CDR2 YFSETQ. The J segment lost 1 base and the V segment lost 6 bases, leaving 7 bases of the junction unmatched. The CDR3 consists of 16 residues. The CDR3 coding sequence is TGCGCCAGCACCTCCCGACTAGCGGGACGCACAGATACGCAGTATTTT. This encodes CASTSRLAGRTDTQYF.

Here the CDR3 reads CATSREGQGSEAFF. CDR3 nucleotide sequence: TGTGCCACCAGCAGAGAGGGACAGGGGTCTGAAGCTTTCTTT. The chain recombines TRBV15 with TRBJ1-1; 10 nucleotides align to TRBD1. The CDR3 is made up of 14 amino acids. With 0 bases clipped from V and 6 bases from J, the junction kept 1 base outside the gene matches. CDR1 LNHNV and CDR2 YYDKDF come from the germline V gene (reference sequence).

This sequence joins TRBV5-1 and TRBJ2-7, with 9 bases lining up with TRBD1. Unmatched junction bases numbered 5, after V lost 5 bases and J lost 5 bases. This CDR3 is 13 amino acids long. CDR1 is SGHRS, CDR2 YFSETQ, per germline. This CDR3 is CASRLTGGDEQYF. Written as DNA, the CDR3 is TGCGCCAGCAGGTTGACAGGGGGAGACGAGCAGTACTTC.

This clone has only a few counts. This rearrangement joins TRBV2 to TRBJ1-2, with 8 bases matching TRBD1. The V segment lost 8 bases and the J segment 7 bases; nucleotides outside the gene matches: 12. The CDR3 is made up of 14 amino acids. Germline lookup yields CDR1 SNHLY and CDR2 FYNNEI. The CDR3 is CASGEGQGIGGYTF. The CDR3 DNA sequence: TGTGCCAGCGGGGAAGGACAGGGCATAGGTGGCTACACCTTC.

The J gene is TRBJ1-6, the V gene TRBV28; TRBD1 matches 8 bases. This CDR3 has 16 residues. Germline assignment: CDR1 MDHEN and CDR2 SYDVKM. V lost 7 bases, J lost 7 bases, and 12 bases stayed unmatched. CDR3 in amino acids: CASNLSGGKANSPLHF. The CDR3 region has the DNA TGTGCCAGCAATTTGTCAGGGGGCAAGGCGAATTCACCCCTCCACTTT.

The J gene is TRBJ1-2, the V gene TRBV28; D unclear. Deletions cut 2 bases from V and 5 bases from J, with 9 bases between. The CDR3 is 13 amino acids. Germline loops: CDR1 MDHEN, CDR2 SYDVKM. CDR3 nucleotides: TGTGCCAGCAGTTTAGGCCAGGCATATGGCTACACCTTC. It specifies CASSLGQAYGYTF.

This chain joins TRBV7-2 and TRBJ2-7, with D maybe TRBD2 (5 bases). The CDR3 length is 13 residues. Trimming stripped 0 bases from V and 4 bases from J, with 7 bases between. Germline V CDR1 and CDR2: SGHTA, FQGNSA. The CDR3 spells CASSLARRYEQYF. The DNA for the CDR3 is TGTGCCAGCAGCTTAGCGAGGAGGTACGAGCAGTACTTC. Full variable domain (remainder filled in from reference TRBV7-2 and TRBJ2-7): GAGVSQSPSNKVTEKGKDVELRCDPISGHTALYWYRQSLGQGLEFLIYFQGNSAPDKSGLPSDRFSAERTGGSVSTLTIQRTQQEDSAVYLCASSLARRYEQYFGPGTRLTVT.

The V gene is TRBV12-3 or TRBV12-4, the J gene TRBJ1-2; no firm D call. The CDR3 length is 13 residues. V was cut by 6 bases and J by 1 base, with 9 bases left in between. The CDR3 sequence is CASSPQINYGYTF. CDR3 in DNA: TGTGCCAGCAGCCCTCAGATTAACTATGGCTACACCTTC.

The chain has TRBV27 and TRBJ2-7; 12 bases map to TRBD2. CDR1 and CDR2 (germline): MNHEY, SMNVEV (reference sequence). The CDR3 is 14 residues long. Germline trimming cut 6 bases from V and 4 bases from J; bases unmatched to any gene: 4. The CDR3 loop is CASSRLAGEYEQYF. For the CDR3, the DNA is TGTGCCAGCAGCAGACTAGCGGGGGAGTACGAGCAGTACTTC.

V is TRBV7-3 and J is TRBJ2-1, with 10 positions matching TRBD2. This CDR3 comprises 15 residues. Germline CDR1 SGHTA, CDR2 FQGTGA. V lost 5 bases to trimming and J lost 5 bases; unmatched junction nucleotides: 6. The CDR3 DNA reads TGTGCCAGCAGCCCCCTCGGACTAGCGGACAATGAGCAGTTCTTC. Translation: CASSPLGLADNEQFF.

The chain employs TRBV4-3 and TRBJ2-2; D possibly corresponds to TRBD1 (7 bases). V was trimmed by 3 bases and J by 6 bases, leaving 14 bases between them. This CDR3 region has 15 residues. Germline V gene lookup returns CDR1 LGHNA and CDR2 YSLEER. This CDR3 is CASSHPGGKSGELFF. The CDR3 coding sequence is TGCGCCAGCAGCCATCCAGGGGGGAAATCCGGGGAGCTGTTTTTT.

In DNA, the CDR3 is TGTGCCATCAGTGAGTCGGATGCAGGCTCTTACAATGAGCAGTTCTTC. Residues: CAISESDAGSYNEQFF. This sequence joins TRBV10-3 and TRBJ2-1; D gene ambiguous. CDR1 and CDR2 (germline): ENHRY, SYGVKD. V was trimmed by 0 bases and J by 4 bases, leaving 13 bases between them. The CDR3 contains 16 residues.

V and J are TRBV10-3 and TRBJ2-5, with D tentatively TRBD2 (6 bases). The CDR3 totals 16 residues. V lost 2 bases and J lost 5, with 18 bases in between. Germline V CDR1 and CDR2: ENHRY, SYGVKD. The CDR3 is CAISEQRGVAEETQYF. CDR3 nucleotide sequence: TGTGCCATCAGTGAGCAAAGAGGGGTAGCGGAGGAGACCCAGTACTTC.

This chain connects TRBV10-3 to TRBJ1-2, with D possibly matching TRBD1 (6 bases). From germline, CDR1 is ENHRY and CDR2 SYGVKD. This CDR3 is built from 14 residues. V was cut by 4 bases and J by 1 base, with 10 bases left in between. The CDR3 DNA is TGTGCCATCAGTGTTGGCAGGGGTAACTATGGCTACACCTTC. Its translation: CAISVGRGNYGYTF.

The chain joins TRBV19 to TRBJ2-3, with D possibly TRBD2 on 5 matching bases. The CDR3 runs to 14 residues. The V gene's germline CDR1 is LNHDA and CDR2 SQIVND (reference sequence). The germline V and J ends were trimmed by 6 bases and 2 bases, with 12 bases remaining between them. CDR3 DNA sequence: TGTGCCAGTAGCTCGGACGGGAACACAGATACGCAGTATTTT. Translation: CASSSDGNTDTQYF.

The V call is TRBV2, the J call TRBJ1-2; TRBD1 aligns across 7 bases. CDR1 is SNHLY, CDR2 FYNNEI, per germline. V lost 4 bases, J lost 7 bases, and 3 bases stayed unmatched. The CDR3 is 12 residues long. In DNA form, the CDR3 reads TGTGCCAGCAGTGGACAGGGTCTTGGCTACACCTTC. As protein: CASSGQGLGYTF.

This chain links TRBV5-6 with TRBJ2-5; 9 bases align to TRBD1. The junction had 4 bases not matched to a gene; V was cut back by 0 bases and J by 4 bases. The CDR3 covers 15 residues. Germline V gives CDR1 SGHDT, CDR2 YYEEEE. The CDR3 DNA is TGTGCCAGCAGCTTGGGACAGGGGGTTCTAGAGACCCAGTACTTC. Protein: CASSLGQGVLETQYF.

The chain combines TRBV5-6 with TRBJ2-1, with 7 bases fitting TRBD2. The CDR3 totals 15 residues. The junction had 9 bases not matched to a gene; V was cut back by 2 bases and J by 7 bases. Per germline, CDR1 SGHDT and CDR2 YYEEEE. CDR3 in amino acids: CASSLGFAGENEQFF. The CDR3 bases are TGTGCCAGCAGCTTAGGATTTGCGGGAGAGAATGAGCAGTTCTTC.

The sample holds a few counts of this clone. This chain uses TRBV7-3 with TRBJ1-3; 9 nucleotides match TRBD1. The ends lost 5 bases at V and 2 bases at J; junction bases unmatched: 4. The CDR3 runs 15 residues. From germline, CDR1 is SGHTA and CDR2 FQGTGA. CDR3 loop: CASSPTGGTGNTIYF. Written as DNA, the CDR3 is TGTGCCAGCAGCCCTACAGGGGGCACTGGAAACACCATATATTTT. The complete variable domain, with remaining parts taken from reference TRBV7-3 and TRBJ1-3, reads GAGVSQTPSNKVTEKGKYVELRCDPISGHTALYWYRQSLGQGPEFLIYFQGTGAADDSGLPNDRFFAVRPEGSVSTLKIQRTERGDSAVYLCASSPTGGTGNTIYFGEGSWLTVV.

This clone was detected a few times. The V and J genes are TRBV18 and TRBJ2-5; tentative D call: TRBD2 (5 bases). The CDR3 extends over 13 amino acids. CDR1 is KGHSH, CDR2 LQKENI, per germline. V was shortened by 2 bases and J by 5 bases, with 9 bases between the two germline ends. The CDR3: CASSPAGKETQYF. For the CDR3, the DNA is TGTGCCAGCTCACCAGCCGGGAAGGAGACCCAGTACTTC.

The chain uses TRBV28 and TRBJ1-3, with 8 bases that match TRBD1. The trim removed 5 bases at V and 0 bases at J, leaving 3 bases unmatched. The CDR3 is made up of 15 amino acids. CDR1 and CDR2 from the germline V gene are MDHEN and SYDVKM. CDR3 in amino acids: CASSVDRASGNTIYF. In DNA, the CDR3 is TGTGCCAGCAGTGTGGACAGGGCCTCTGGAAACACCATATATTTT.

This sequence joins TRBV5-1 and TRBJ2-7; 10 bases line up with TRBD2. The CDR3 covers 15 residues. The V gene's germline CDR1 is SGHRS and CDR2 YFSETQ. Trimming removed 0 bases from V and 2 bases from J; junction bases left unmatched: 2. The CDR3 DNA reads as TGCGCCAGCAGCTTGGGGACTAGCGGTCCCTACGAGCAGTACTTC. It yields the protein CASSLGTSGPYEQYF. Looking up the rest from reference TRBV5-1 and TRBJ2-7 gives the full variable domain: KAGVTQTPRYLIKTRGQQVTLSCSPISGHRSVSWYQQTPGQGLQFLFEYFSETQRNKGNFPGRFSGRQFSNSRSEMNVSTLELGDSALYLCASSLGTSGPYEQYFGPGTRLTVT.

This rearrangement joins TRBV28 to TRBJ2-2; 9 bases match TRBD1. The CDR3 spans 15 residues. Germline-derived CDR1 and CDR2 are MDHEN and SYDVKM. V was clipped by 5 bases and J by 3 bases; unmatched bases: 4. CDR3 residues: CASSPYRGHTGELFF. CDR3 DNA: TGTGCCAGCAGTCCCTACAGGGGGCACACCGGGGAGCTGTTTTTT.